Listed below are T cell receptor beta chains from one sample, sequenced in a study of blood T cell repertoires in COVID-19. Measured with immunoSEQ multiplex PCR; TCRdb has only the in-frame clones, and not every one. The sample lists some 300,000 clones; roughly 87% were seen once. The specimen was PBMCs or T cells enriched from blood (not recorded which). The receptors derive from a woman aged 25-40 years who had recovered from COVID-19. Each CDR3 is given with its conserved first and last residue. Each record gives: clone size, D gene, V gene, J gene, CDR3 DNA, CDR3 protein. A D gene is named only where the DNA matches it firmly. Not every row has a clone size; where given, it reads once, few, many or a size class.

size: .; D: TRBD1; V: TRBV5-4; J: TRBJ2-3; DNA: TGTGCCAGCAGCCCCGGACAGGGAATGAGCACAGATACGCAGTATTTT; CDR3: CASSPGQGMSTDTQYF
size: .; D: TRBD1; V: TRBV28; J: TRBJ2-7; DNA: TGTGCCAGCAGGCTCGGACAGGCCTTAGGGAACGAGCAGTACTTC; CDR3: CASRLGQALGNEQYF
size: .; D: TRBD1; V: TRBV6-2/TRBV6-3; J: TRBJ1-1; DNA: TGTGCCAGCAGTCAAGGACAGGGGACAGGAACTGAAGCTTTCTTT; CDR3: CASSQGQGTGTEAFF
size: .; D: .; V: TRBV3-1/TRBV3-2; J: TRBJ1-4; DNA: TGTGCCAGCAGCCAACAGAAGACTAAGTTGGAACTGTTTTTT; CDR3: CASSQQKTKLELFF
size: once; D: .; V: TRBV7-7; J: TRBJ1-4; DNA: TGTGCCAGCAGCTTAGGGACTGGCCCCAATGAAAAACTGTTTTTT; CDR3: CASSLGTGPNEKLFF
size: .; D: TRBD1; V: TRBV6-5; J: TRBJ1-2; DNA: TGTGCCAGCAGTTACTATACAGGGGTTAGCTATGGCTACACCTTC; CDR3: CASSYYTGVSYGYTF
size: .; D: TRBD2; V: TRBV19; J: TRBJ2-1; DNA: TGTGCCAGTACTAATCGGGGGGGGGCTTTAAATGAGCAGTTCTTC; CDR3: CASTNRGGALNEQFF
size: .; D: .; V: TRBV29-1; J: TRBJ2-7; DNA: TGCAGCGTTGACTCGTTGCGTGCCCACGAGCAGTACTTC; CDR3: CSVDSLRAHEQYF
size: .; D: .; V: TRBV28; J: TRBJ1-1; DNA: TGTGCCGTTACAACTTTCGTAGACATGAACACTGAAGCTTTCTTT; CDR3: CAVTTFVDMNTEAFF
size: few; D: .; V: TRBV21-1; J: TRBJ2-5; DNA: TGTGCCAGCAGCACCGGGACAGGGGGCGAGAAGACCCAGTACTTC; CDR3: CASSTGTGGEKTQYF
size: .; D: TRBD2; V: TRBV5-1; J: TRBJ2-3; DNA: TGCGCCAGCAGCGCCGCGACTAGCGGGGTGAACACAGATACGCAGTATTTT; CDR3: CASSAATSGVNTDTQYF
size: .; D: TRBD1; V: TRBV19; J: TRBJ1-6; DNA: TGTGCCAGTAGGCCGACAGGGGGGGGACCCCTCCACTTT; CDR3: CASRPTGGGPLHF
size: .; D: .; V: TRBV2; J: TRBJ1-1; DNA: TGTGCCAGCACCCCCTCCTGGGCCGAAAACACTGAAGCTTTCTTT; CDR3: CASTPSWAENTEAFF
size: .; D: TRBD2; V: TRBV20-1; J: TRBJ2-1; DNA: TGCAGTGCTAGTGGGGTAGCGGGGGGTGAGAATGAGCAGTTCTTC; CDR3: CSASGVAGGENEQFF
size: .; D: TRBD2; V: TRBV15; J: TRBJ2-3; DNA: TGTGCCACCGGGGGACTAGCGGACACAGATACGCAGTATTTT; CDR3: CATGGLADTDTQYF
size: once; D: .; V: TRBV24-1; J: TRBJ2-5; DNA: TGTGCCACCAGTGATTTAGGGGGAAAAGAGACCCAGTACTTC; CDR3: CATSDLGGKETQYF
size: .; D: TRBD1; V: TRBV7-2; J: TRBJ2-7; DNA: TGTGCCAGCAGCTTCCCCGGGACAGGGGGGTCCTACGAGCAGTACTTC; CDR3: CASSFPGTGGSYEQYF
size: .; D: .; V: TRBV11-3; J: TRBJ1-1; DNA: TGTGCCAGCAGCTTAGCGCGTGTAGATACTGAAGCTTTCTTT; CDR3: CASSLARVDTEAFF
size: .; D: TRBD2; V: TRBV30; J: TRBJ2-4; DNA: TGTGCCTGGAGTCAAACGGGGGGACTAGCCAAAAACATTCAGTACTTC; CDR3: CAWSQTGGLAKNIQYF
size: .; D: .; V: TRBV4-1; J: TRBJ2-5; DNA: TGCGCCAGCAGCCAAGTTAACGCGGAGACCCAGTACTTC; CDR3: CASSQVNAETQYF
size: few; D: .; V: TRBV4-1; J: TRBJ1-6; DNA: TGCGCCAGCAGCCAAGATTACTCCCCGGGGGGCTCTAGCTCCTATAATTCACCCCTCCACTTT; CDR3: CASSQDYSPGGSSSYNSPLHF
size: .; D: .; V: TRBV3-1/TRBV3-2; J: TRBJ2-1; DNA: TGTGCCAGCAGCCAAGGCGGGGGCCCGTACAATGAGCAGTTCTTC; CDR3: CASSQGGGPYNEQFF
size: once; D: TRBD1; V: TRBV19; J: TRBJ1-4; DNA: TGTGCCAGCAACAGGGGGGGAGGCGAAAAACTGTTTTTT; CDR3: CASNRGGGEKLFF
size: .; D: .; V: TRBV24-1; J: TRBJ1-1; DNA: TGTGCCACCAGTGATCCCCAGGGGAACACTGAAGCTTTCTTT; CDR3: CATSDPQGNTEAFF
size: .; D: .; V: TRBV7-9; J: TRBJ1-2; DNA: TGTGCCAGCAGCCTTCCACGGAACAGGGTAGGGAGCTATGGCTACACCTTC; CDR3: CASSLPRNRVGSYGYTF
size: once; D: TRBD2; V: TRBV2; J: TRBJ2-3; DNA: TGTGCCAGCAGTTGGACTAGCGGGAACACAGATACGCAGTATTTT; CDR3: CASSWTSGNTDTQYF
size: .; D: TRBD2; V: TRBV5-5; J: TRBJ2-7; DNA: TGTGCCAGCAGCTTGCGATTTCGGGGGGGCGAACCCTACGAGCAGTACTTC; CDR3: CASSLRFRGGEPYEQYF
size: .; D: .; V: TRBV19; J: TRBJ2-1; DNA: TGTGCCAGTAGTATCGGTACACGAAGTTCGGGGGAGCAGTTCTTC; CDR3: CASSIGTRSSGEQFF
size: .; D: TRBD1; V: TRBV4-1; J: TRBJ2-7; DNA: TGCGCCAGCAGCCAGGAAGGGGGCAGGGCCTACGAGCAGTACTTC; CDR3: CASSQEGGRAYEQYF
size: .; D: .; V: TRBV6-5; J: TRBJ1-2; DNA: TGTGCCAGCTGCAAAATTCCGTCAGGATTCTATGGCTACACCTTC; CDR3: CASCKIPSGFYGYTF
size: .; D: TRBD1; V: TRBV5-5; J: TRBJ2-5; DNA: TGTGCCAGCAGCTTGGCCCTACAGGGGGCAGAGACCCAGTACTTC; CDR3: CASSLALQGAETQYF
size: .; D: .; V: TRBV30; J: TRBJ2-4; DNA: TGTGCCTGGAGTGTAACAGGGGGGGGAAACATTCAGTACTTC; CDR3: CAWSVTGGGNIQYF
size: once; D: TRBD1; V: TRBV6-5; J: TRBJ2-2; DNA: TGTGCCTCCCGGGACAGGGGCTACACCGGGGAGCTGTTTTTT; CDR3: CASRDRGYTGELFF
size: .; D: TRBD2; V: TRBV7-2; J: TRBJ2-7; DNA: TGTGCCAGCAGCCCGTCTAGCGGGGGCTCCTACGAGCAGTACTTC; CDR3: CASSPSSGGSYEQYF
size: .; D: TRBD1; V: TRBV5-1; J: TRBJ2-4; DNA: TGCGCCAGCAGCTCCCCCCGGGACAGGGGTTCTGGCATTCAGTACTTC; CDR3: CASSSPRDRGSGIQYF
size: .; D: TRBD1; V: TRBV19; J: TRBJ2-6; DNA: TGTGCCAGTAGTCCGACAGGGAAGGGGTCTGGGGCCAACGTCCTGACTTTC; CDR3: CASSPTGKGSGANVLTF
size: .; D: .; V: TRBV7-9; J: TRBJ1-6; DNA: TGTGCCAGCGAGGGCGTCAATAATTCACCCCTCCACTTT; CDR3: CASEGVNNSPLHF
size: .; D: TRBD1; V: TRBV28; J: TRBJ1-1; DNA: TGTGCCAGCAGCCAGGGGGCCCTCACTGAAGCTTTCTTT; CDR3: CASSQGALTEAFF
size: .; D: TRBD1; V: TRBV7-9; J: TRBJ1-2; DNA: TGTGCCAGCAGCTCCCAGGGGGCGGATGGCTACACCTTC; CDR3: CASSSQGADGYTF
size: .; D: TRBD1; V: TRBV7-6; J: TRBJ2-7; DNA: TGTGCCAGCAGCCGTACTCCGGGACAGGGGTTTCCGCAGTACTTC; CDR3: CASSRTPGQGFPQYF
size: .; D: TRBD2; V: TRBV9; J: TRBJ2-3; DNA: TGTGCCAGCAGTTTAGCCGGGACTACCCAGGGAGATACGCAGTATTTT; CDR3: CASSLAGTTQGDTQYF
size: .; D: .; V: TRBV3-1/TRBV3-2; J: TRBJ1-4; DNA: TGTGCCAGCAGATACAGTAGGTTATTCGTCAATGAAAAACTGTTTTTT; CDR3: CASRYSRLFVNEKLFF
size: few; D: .; V: TRBV19; J: TRBJ1-6; DNA: TGTGCCAGCCGAGACAGGTCAAGGAGCTCCTATAATTCACCCCTCCACTTT; CDR3: CASRDRSRSSYNSPLHF
size: .; D: .; V: TRBV7-9; J: TRBJ1-1; DNA: TGTGCCAGCAGCGGGCCCGGGGGAGAGAGGACTGAAGCTTTCTTT; CDR3: CASSGPGGERTEAFF
size: .; D: .; V: TRBV2; J: TRBJ1-6; DNA: TGTGCCAGCAACGCACAGGGTCCTTCCAATTCACCCCTCCACTTT; CDR3: CASNAQGPSNSPLHF
size: .; D: .; V: TRBV7-9; J: TRBJ2-7; DNA: TGTGCCAGCAGCCCCCTGTTACGGCTAGCTTCCTACGAGCAGTACTTC; CDR3: CASSPLLRLASYEQYF
size: .; D: TRBD2; V: TRBV5-4; J: TRBJ2-3; DNA: TGTGCCAGCAGCTCCTTAGCGGGGGGGGGACGAGATACGCAGTATTTT; CDR3: CASSSLAGGGRDTQYF
size: .; D: .; V: TRBV9; J: TRBJ1-2; DNA: TGTGCCAGCAGCGTAGAGCGGGGGGCCCGAGGCTACACCTTC; CDR3: CASSVERGARGYTF
size: .; D: .; V: TRBV29-1; J: TRBJ1-2; DNA: TGCAGCGTTACCCCTACAGGGACTAACTATGGCTACACCTTC; CDR3: CSVTPTGTNYGYTF
size: many; D: .; V: TRBV27; J: TRBJ2-2; DNA: TGTGCCAGCACCAGTTTGGTAATGGAGGGTGACGGCACCGGGGAGCTGTTTTTT; CDR3: CASTSLVMEGDGTGELFF
size: .; D: TRBD1; V: TRBV5-1; J: TRBJ1-3; DNA: TGCGCCAGCAGCTCTACAGGGGCCTCTGGAAACACCATATATTTT; CDR3: CASSSTGASGNTIYF